The 28 T cell receptor beta chains below come from one sample, sequenced in a study of technical replicates of blood from a few donors. The assay was immunoSEQ multiplex PCR, and TCRdb's table has in-frame clones only and misses some. Of about 97,000 clones detected, roughly 94% appear once; the ten largest clones hold roughly 0.35%. The sample comprised T cells isolated from PBMCs. The receptors shown here come from a human donor in good health.

The genes are TRBV19 and TRBJ2-7; D not certain. Germline V gene lookup returns CDR1 LNHDA and CDR2 SQIVND (reference sequence). This CDR3 spans 14 amino acids. V lost 6 bases, J lost 1 base, and 13 bases lay in between. Here the CDR3 reads CASSSRSHSYEQYF. The CDR3 DNA reads TGTGCCAGTAGCTCTAGGAGCCATTCCTACGAGCAGTACTTC.

This chain joins TRBV5-5 and TRBJ1-2; D is unresolved. Germline assignment: CDR1 SGHKS and CDR2 YYEKEE (reference sequence). The CDR3 contains 12 residues. V was shortened by 3 bases and J by 3 bases, with 6 bases between the two germline ends. The CDR3 reads CASSSQYYGYTF. CDR3 DNA sequence: TGTGCCAGCAGCTCCCAATACTATGGCTACACCTTC.

The chain joins TRBV5-5 to TRBJ2-7, with TRBD1 identical over 8 bases. Germline values: CDR1 SGHKS, CDR2 YYEKEE (reference sequence). V dropped 0 bases and J dropped 0; count of bases not matched to a gene: 2. The CDR3 covers 15 residues. The chain's CDR3 is CASSLGTGISYEQYF. The CDR3 nucleotides read TGTGCCAGCAGCTTGGGGACAGGGATCTCCTACGAGCAGTACTTC.

J is TRBJ1-1 and V is TRBV7-3, with D perhaps TRBD1 (5 bases). This CDR3 comprises 15 residues. The V end was cut by 2 bases, the J end by 1 base, with 11 bases between. Germline V CDR1 and CDR2: SGHTA, FQGTGA. Here the CDR3 reads CASSLLGETNTEAFF. The DNA of the CDR3 is TGTGCCAGCAGCTTACTAGGGGAAACGAACACTGAAGCTTTCTTT.

V gene TRBV6-1 combines with J gene TRBJ1-4; D gene uncertain. Trimming removed 2 bases from V and 3 bases from J, with 13 bases in between. This CDR3 is 16 amino acids long. Germline loops: CDR1 MNHNS, CDR2 SASEGT. The chain's CDR3 is CASSEQPAGSNEKLFF. The CDR3 DNA is TGTGCCAGCAGTGAACAACCGGCAGGCTCTAATGAAAAACTGTTTTTT.

CDR3 bases: TGTGCCAGTAGTTTCCGGACAGGAAACACCGGGGAGCTGTTTTTT. Its protein is CASSFRTGNTGELFF. The gene calls are TRBV19 and TRBJ2-2; 7 nucleotides align to TRBD1. V gave up 5 bases and J gave up 2 bases; unmatched junction bases: 5. CDR3 length: 15 amino acids. Germline V gives CDR1 LNHDA, CDR2 SQIVND (reference sequence).

V and J are TRBV4-1 and TRBJ1-3; 7 bases are a match to TRBD1. V lost 1 base to trimming and J lost 3 bases; unmatched junction nucleotides: 9. There are 17 residues in the CDR3. Germline V CDR1 and CDR2: MGHRA, YSYEKL. The DNA for the CDR3 is TGCGCCAGCAGCCAAGCTCCACAGGGGCAATTTGGAAACACCATATATTTT. It yields the protein CASSQAPQGQFGNTIYF.

This chain uses TRBV28 with TRBJ2-7; 7 bases match TRBD1. Germline V gene lookup returns CDR1 MDHEN and CDR2 SYDVKM. The CDR3 has 14 amino acids. With 3 bases clipped from V and 4 bases from J, the junction kept 6 bases outside the gene matches. The CDR3 coding sequence is TGTGCCAGCAGTTTGACAGGGATAATTTACGAGCAGTACTTC. Protein sequence: CASSLTGIIYEQYF.

This chain joins TRBV21-1 and TRBJ2-7; the D call in the table, TRBD2, was not verified against the DNA. TRBV21-1 is flagged as a pseudogene. The CDR3 runs 17 residues. The CDR3 sequence: CASSASTGTLNSYEQYF. The DNA of the CDR3 is TGTGCCAGCAGCGCATCAACGGGGACTCTCAACTCCTACGAGCAGTACTTC.

This rearrangement joins TRBV7-3 to TRBJ2-3, with 10 bases fitting TRBD2. The germline CDR1 and CDR2 sequences are SGHTA and FQGTGA. The CDR3 sequence is 18 residues long. The trim removed 5 bases at V and 4 bases at J, leaving 15 bases unmatched. As DNA, the CDR3 is TGTGCCAGCAGCCCGACGGGGGCTAGCGGGAGAGGGGCAGATACGCAGTATTTT. It specifies CASSPTGASGRGADTQYF.

V gene TRBV7-8 combines with J gene TRBJ2-3; D is perhaps TRBD2 (7 bases). V lost 1 base, J lost 5 bases, and 22 bases lay in between. The CDR3 has 18 amino acids. Looked up from germline, CDR1 is SGHVS and CDR2 is FQNEAQ. This chain's CDR3 is CASSLGGGRELMLDTQYF. CDR3 coding DNA: TGTGCCAGCAGCTTAGGAGGGGGGCGGGAGTTGATGCTAGATACGCAGTATTTT.

This sequence joins TRBV7-2 and TRBJ1-2; 8 bases line up with TRBD1. Germline CDR1 SGHTA, CDR2 FQGNSA. The junction had 1 base not matched to a gene; V was cut back by 1 base and J by 6 bases. The CDR3 has 13 amino acids. In nucleotides, the CDR3 is TGTGCCAGCAGCTTAGTACAGGGGGATGGCTACACCTTC. Protein sequence: CASSLVQGDGYTF.

This chain uses TRBV18 with TRBJ1-3, with unresolved D. The ends were cut back, 1 base at V and 0 bases at J, with 19 bases in the middle. The CDR3 is 19 residues long. Germline CDR1 KGHSH, CDR2 LQKENI. The CDR3 sequence: CASSPQISVSGNSGNTIYF. In DNA, the CDR3 is TGTGCCAGCTCACCACAGATATCCGTATCGGGAAACTCTGGAAACACCATATATTTT.

This chain links TRBV19 with TRBJ2-6, with 8 nucleotides matching TRBD1. Germline lookup yields CDR1 LNHDA and CDR2 SQIVND (reference sequence). The CDR3 is made up of 18 amino acids. Trimming took 3 bases from V and 2 from J; bases not matched to a gene: 9. CDR3: CASSIRRQGSAGANVLTF. CDR3 nucleotides: TGTGCCAGTAGTATTCGCCGACAGGGGTCAGCTGGGGCCAACGTCCTGACTTTC.

The V and J genes are TRBV9 and TRBJ2-1; D call uncertain. The V end lost 0 bases, the J end lost 3 bases, and 4 bases lay between the germline ends. The germline CDR1 and CDR2 sequences are SGDLS and YYNGEE. This CDR3 spans 13 amino acids. As DNA, the CDR3 is TGTGCCAGCAGCGTAGCCATCTACAATGAGCAGTTCTTC. It translates to CASSVAIYNEQFF.

V and J are TRBV10-1 and TRBJ2-1; 8 bases fit TRBD2. Germline loops: CDR1 WNHNN, CDR2 SYGVQD (reference sequence). The J segment lost 13 bases and the V segment lost 2 bases, leaving 7 bases of the junction unmatched. The CDR3 spans 13 residues. CDR3 in DNA: TGCGCCAGCAGTGAGAATCCAAGCGGGAGTCAGTTCTTC. Amino acid sequence: CASSENPSGSQFF.

The V and J genes are TRBV7-9 and TRBJ2-7; no clear D. V gave up 5 bases and J gave up 2 bases, with 7 bases separating them. CDR3 length equals 12 residues. Germline assignment: CDR1 SEHNR and CDR2 FQNEAQ (reference sequence). CDR3 nucleotides: TGTGCCAGCAGCATTGTTACCTACGAGCAGTACTTC. Its translation is CASSIVTYEQYF.

This chain's CDR3 is CASSSLSGGSINEKLFF. CDR3 bases: TGTGCCAGCAGCTCCCTTAGCGGGGGTTCTATTAACGAAAAACTGTTTTTT. The chain recombines TRBV7-9 with TRBJ1-4, with D tentatively TRBD1 (5 bases). The CDR3 has 17 amino acids. V lost 4 bases, J lost 8 bases, and 23 bases lay in between. CDR1 SEHNR and CDR2 FQNEAQ come from the germline V gene (reference sequence).

This sequence joins TRBV6-1 and TRBJ2-6; 10 bases match TRBD2. Germline lookup yields CDR1 MNHNS and CDR2 SASEGT. The junction had 3 bases not matched to a gene; V was cut back by 4 bases and J by 0 bases. This CDR3 comprises 17 residues. The CDR3 DNA follows: TGTGCCAGCAGTGGGACTAGCGGAGGCTCTGGGGCCAACGTCCTGACTTTC. Amino acids: CASSGTSGGSGANVLTF.

This rearrangement joins TRBV28 to TRBJ2-7, with 7 nucleotides matching TRBD1. Germline values: CDR1 MDHEN, CDR2 SYDVKM. Trimming removed 2 bases from V and 4 bases from J; junction bases left unmatched: 5. The CDR3 consists of 14 residues. Written as DNA, the CDR3 is TGTGCCAGCAGTTTACCCGGGACAGTTTACGAGCAGTACTTC. It is translated as CASSLPGTVYEQYF. The whole variable domain, filled in from reference TRBV28 and TRBJ2-7, reads DVKVTQSSRYLVKRTGEKVFLECVQDMDHENMFWYRQDPGLGLRLIYFSYDVKMKEKGDIPEGYSVSREKKERFSLILESASTNQTSMYLCASSLPGTVYEQYFGPGTRLTVT.

The genes are TRBV4-3 and TRBJ2-1; 12 bases map to TRBD2. This CDR3 comprises 16 residues. The junction had 8 bases not matched to a gene; V was cut back by 4 bases and J by 7 bases. Germline-derived CDR1 and CDR2 are LGHNA and YSLEER. CDR3 loop: CASSLGTSGPENEQFF. For the CDR3, the DNA is TGCGCCAGCAGCCTTGGGACTAGCGGGCCAGAGAATGAGCAGTTCTTC.

The V and J genes are TRBV28 and TRBJ2-1, with 9 bases identical to TRBD2. The CDR3 runs to 14 residues. Germline CDR1 reads MDHEN; CDR2 reads SYDVKM. J gave up 4 bases and V 10 bases, and 8 bases lay outside the gene matches. The CDR3 sequence is CATAGAGGYNEQFF. The CDR3 region has the DNA TGTGCCACCGCGGGGGCGGGAGGGTACAATGAGCAGTTCTTC.

The chain combines TRBV7-8 with TRBJ2-5; 9 bases line up with TRBD1. This CDR3 is 14 amino acids long. V was clipped by 5 bases and J by 5 bases; unmatched bases: 6. Germline loops: CDR1 SGHVS, CDR2 FQNEAQ. CDR3 sequence (DNA): TGTGCCAGCAGCGTGGACAGGGGAGGGGAGACCCAGTACTTC. This sequence encodes CASSVDRGGETQYF.

This clone was seen a handful of times. The CDR3 bases are TGCGCCAGCAGCCAAGAACCAGTGAACACTGAAGCTTTCTTT. Its protein product is CASSQEPVNTEAFF. V gene TRBV4-1 combines with J gene TRBJ1-1; D call uncertain. V gave up 0 bases and J gave up 0 bases, with 5 bases separating them. The CDR3 runs to 14 residues. CDR1 is MGHRA, CDR2 YSYEKL, per germline.

V is TRBV5-5 and J is TRBJ2-6, with a weak D call TRBD2 (5 bases). Trimming took off 5 bases at V and 2 bases at J, with 14 bases between the two ends. This CDR3 is built from 16 residues. Looked up from germline, CDR1 is SGHKS and CDR2 is YYEKEE (reference sequence). This chain's CDR3 is CASSYYVGAGANVLTF. As DNA, the CDR3 is TGTGCCAGCAGTTATTACGTCGGGGCTGGGGCCAACGTCCTGACTTTC.

The chain employs TRBV28 and TRBJ2-4; 9 bases map to TRBD2. Trimming cost V 6 bases and J 4 bases; bases outside gene matches: 7. From germline, CDR1 is MDHEN and CDR2 SYDVKM. This CDR3 region has 15 residues. The CDR3 is CASRGSGRLKNIQYF. CDR3 nucleotides: TGTGCCAGCAGGGGAAGCGGGAGGCTAAAAAACATTCAGTACTTC. Full variable domain (outside the CDR3, taken from reference TRBV28 and TRBJ2-4): DVKVTQSSRYLVKRTGEKVFLECVQDMDHENMFWYRQDPGLGLRLIYFSYDVKMKEKGDIPEGYSVSREKKERFSLILESASTNQTSMYLCASRGSGRLKNIQYFGAGTRLSVL.

This clone was seen just once. The chain recombines TRBV6-6 with TRBJ2-7, with 10 bases that match TRBD2. CDR1 is MNHNY, CDR2 SVGAGI, per germline (reference sequence). The CDR3 spans 16 residues. The junction had 10 bases not matched to a gene; V was cut back by 6 bases and J by 2 bases. The chain's CDR3 is CASRVKMGTSAYEQYF. The DNA for the CDR3 is TGTGCCAGCAGGGTTAAGATGGGGACTAGCGCCTACGAGCAGTACTTC.

V is TRBV7-3 and J is TRBJ2-1; a weak D match, TRBD2 (6 bases). V lost 0 bases and J lost 4, with 22 bases in between. This CDR3 is 19 amino acids long. Germline CDR1 SGHTA, CDR2 FQGTGA. CDR3 residues: CASSLTPVAGSPSYNEQFF. In DNA, the CDR3 is TGTGCCAGCAGCTTAACCCCAGTCGCGGGGAGTCCCTCTTACAATGAGCAGTTCTTC. Based on the CDR3 plus reference TRBV7-3 and TRBJ2-1, the full variable domain is GAGVSQTPSNKVTEKGKYVELRCDPISGHTALYWYRQSLGQGPEFLIYFQGTGAADDSGLPNDRFFAVRPEGSVSTLKIQRTERGDSAVYLCASSLTPVAGSPSYNEQFFGPGTRLTVL.